The clone carrying this TCR beta chain was detected many times. What it binds is unknown. The data stem from a study of tumor and adjacent non-tumor tissue in lung cancer. Study information: On average, productive TCRbeta reads reached some 4.2 million per sample. Study-wide results and caveats: In normal lung, the top 100 clones were significantly more dominant than in tumor. Significantly higher TCR diversity was found in tumor than normal lung.

The template was RNA from unsorted bulk tissue. Germline CDR1 is MNHEY and CDR2 is SVGAGI. V lost 3 bases and J lost 11, with 9 bases in between. CDR3 size: 11 residues. TCRbeta libraries were built with three rounds of nested PCR, modified from ARM-PCR. TCRdb recomputed calls from the multiplex PCR reads with MiXCR, one row per CDR3 protein. This table has under 150,000 distinct CDR3 sequences, approximately 70% appearing once. Sequenced sample: lung tumor tissue. The rearrangement uses TRBV6-5 and TRBJ2-3; perhaps TRBD1 as D (6 bases). This receptor was taken from a man between 60 and 75 years old with small cell lung cancer. The CDR3 spells CASSYWGQQYF. The CDR3 DNA follows: TGTGCCAGCAGTTATTGGGGACAGCAGTATTTT.